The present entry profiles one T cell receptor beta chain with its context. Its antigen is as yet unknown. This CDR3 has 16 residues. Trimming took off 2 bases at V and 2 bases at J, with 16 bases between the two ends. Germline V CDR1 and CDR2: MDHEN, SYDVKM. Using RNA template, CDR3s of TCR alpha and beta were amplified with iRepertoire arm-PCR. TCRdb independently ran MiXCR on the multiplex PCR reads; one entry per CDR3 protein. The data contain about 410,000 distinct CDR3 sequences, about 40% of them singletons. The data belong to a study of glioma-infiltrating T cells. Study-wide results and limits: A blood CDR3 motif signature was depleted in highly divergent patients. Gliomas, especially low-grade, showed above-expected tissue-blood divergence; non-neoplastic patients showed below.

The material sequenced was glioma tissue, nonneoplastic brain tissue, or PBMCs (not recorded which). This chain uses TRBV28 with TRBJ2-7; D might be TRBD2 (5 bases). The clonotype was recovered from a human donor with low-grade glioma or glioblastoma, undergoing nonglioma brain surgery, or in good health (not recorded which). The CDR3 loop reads CASSLNPSLTPYEQYF. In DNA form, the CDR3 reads TGTGCCAGCAGTTTAAATCCTAGCCTCACTCCCTACGAGCAGTACTTC.